These 32 T cell receptor beta chains came from one sample sequenced in a study of B cell selection in AIRE deficiency. The repertoire was sequenced with immunoSEQ multiplex PCR; TCRdb's copy has only in-frame clones and lacks some. The sample shows fewer than 30,000 clones, roughly 96% of them seen only once. Sorting defined conventional CD4 T cells as CD4+CD127+. The sample comprised CD4+CD127+ conventional T cells sorted from PBMCs. These receptors were obtained from a human donor in good health.

The chain employs TRBV6-1 and TRBJ1-2; 10 bases are a match to TRBD1. With 11 bases clipped from V and 8 bases from J, the junction kept 14 bases outside the gene matches. The CDR3 is 14 residues long. The V gene's germline CDR1 is MNHNS and CDR2 SASEGT. CDR3 region: CASSPGTGDGGYTF. The DNA for the CDR3 is TGTGCCTCCTCCCCCGGGACAGGGGACGGGGGCTACACCTTC.

The V gene is TRBV7-9, the J gene TRBJ2-7; D is unclear. Germline-derived CDR1 and CDR2 are SEHNR and FQNEAQ (reference sequence). V was pared by 1 base and J by 4 bases, with 8 bases between. The CDR3 loop spans 13 amino acids. The CDR3 DNA sequence: TGTGCCAGCAGCTTAGTTGGTACTTACGAGCAGTACTTC. Residues: CASSLVGTYEQYF.

The chain recombines TRBV7-2 with TRBJ1-6; 8 positions agree with TRBD1. With 3 bases clipped from V and 8 bases from J, the junction kept 12 bases outside the gene matches. Germline lookup yields CDR1 SGHTA and CDR2 FQGNSA. The CDR3 has 17 residues. The CDR3 loop reads CASSLRRGLTGDSPLHF. In nucleotides, the CDR3 is TGTGCCAGCAGCTTGCGACGGGGTTTGACAGGGGATTCACCCCTCCACTTT.

The CDR3 sequence is CATSRGGAGSNQPQHF. CDR3 bases: TGTGCCACCAGCAGAGGAGGGGCCGGGAGCAATCAGCCCCAGCATTTT. J is TRBJ1-5 and V is TRBV15, with D possibly TRBD1 on 5 matching bases. Germline-derived CDR1 and CDR2 are LNHNV and YYDKDF (reference sequence). The CDR3 runs to 16 residues. V lost 1 base and J lost 1, with 11 bases in between.

The chain recombines TRBV6-6 with TRBJ1-1, with a weak D call TRBD1 (5 bases). This CDR3 has 11 amino acids. CDR1 is MNHNY, CDR2 SVGAGI, per germline (reference sequence). V was pared by 9 bases and J by 3 bases, with 8 bases between. The CDR3 DNA follows: TGTGCCAGTGGGGGGGACACTGAAGCTTTCTTT. Translating gives CASGGDTEAFF.

This chain joins TRBV14 and TRBJ2-7; D is undetermined. V was clipped by 0 bases and J by 2 bases, with 8 bases between them. CDR3 size: 14 residues. Germline CDR1 SGHDN, CDR2 FVKESK. CDR3 bases: TGTGCCAGCAGCCAAGATCCCAATACCTACGAGCAGTACTTC. This codes for CASSQDPNTYEQYF.

The chain is built from TRBV18 and TRBJ1-2, with TRBD1 matching over 10 bases. There are 15 residues in the CDR3. The germline gives CDR1 KGHSH, CDR2 LQKENI. Trimming at V came to 1 base and at J to 6 bases, leaving 5 bases not matched to a gene. The CDR3 reads CASSPRTGGGDGYTF. The DNA of the CDR3 is TGTGCCAGCTCACCACGGACAGGGGGAGGGGATGGCTACACCTTC.

The V and J genes are TRBV4-2 and TRBJ1-1; D remains unclear. V was trimmed by 0 bases and J by 2 bases, leaving 7 bases between them. Germline CDR1 LGHNA, CDR2 YNFKEQ. This CDR3 has 14 amino acids. The CDR3, as DNA: TGTGCCAGCAGCCAAGATCCAGTAAACACTGAAGCTTTCTTT. Its translation: CASSQDPVNTEAFF.

The chain employs TRBV5-8 and TRBJ2-7; maybe TRBD1 (6 bases). Germline V gene sequence: CDR1 SGHTS, CDR2 YDEGEE. The length of the CDR3 is 13 residues. Trimming took 9 bases from V and 3 from J, leaving 16 bases between them. Here the CDR3 DNA reads TGTGCCACCGAAGGGACATCGGGCTACGAGCAGTACTTC. The encoded protein is CATEGTSGYEQYF.

CDR3 coding DNA: TGTGCCAGCATCTCGACGGCGGATACGCAGTATTTT. Its translation: CASISTADTQYF. The V gene is TRBV6-1, the J gene TRBJ2-3; D gene unclear. Germline lookup yields CDR1 MNHNS and CDR2 SASEGT. Trimming cost V 7 bases and J 6 bases, with 11 bases left between them. The CDR3 runs 12 residues.

The chain is built from TRBV14 and TRBJ1-2; D remains ambiguous. Looked up from germline, CDR1 is SGHDN and CDR2 is FVKESK. The CDR3 contains 14 residues. V shed 0 bases and J shed 4 bases, with 9 bases lying between them. The CDR3 loop reads CASSQDHGSYGYTF. Here the CDR3 DNA reads TGTGCCAGCAGCCAAGATCACGGGTCCTATGGCTACACCTTC.

The rearrangement uses TRBV27 and TRBJ1-2; 7 bases agree with TRBD1. The CDR3 extends over 13 amino acids. The germline V gene encodes CDR1 MNHEY and CDR2 SMNVEV (reference sequence). The J segment lost 4 bases and the V segment lost 4 bases, leaving 3 bases of the junction unmatched. The CDR3 DNA sequence: TGTGCCAGCAGTTACAGGGGTAGCTATGGCTACACCTTC. Its translation: CASSYRGSYGYTF.

As for this clone: Compared with germline, one end of the junction differs, possibly owing to a read error. The chain combines TRBV6-5 with TRBJ2-1; TRBD1 aligns across 8 bases. This CDR3 has 16 residues. Germline CDR1 is MNHEY and CDR2 is SVGAGI. Here the CDR3 reads CASSYPGQGSHNEQFF. CDR3 bases: TGTGCCAGCAGTTACCCCGGACAGGGCTCCCACAATGAGCAGTTCTTC.

This chain connects TRBV20-1 to TRBJ2-3; D is unresolved. V was trimmed by 5 bases and J by 7 bases, leaving 10 bases between them. CDR1 is DFQATT, CDR2 SNEGSKA, per germline (reference sequence). The CDR3 runs 11 residues. In nucleotides, the CDR3 is TGCAGTGCTGCCGAGACAAATACGCAGTATTTT. It specifies CSAAETNTQYF.

The V call is TRBV5-6, the J call TRBJ2-1, with 14 bases aligning to TRBD2. This CDR3 spans 18 amino acids. Germline CDR1 is SGHDT and CDR2 is YYEEEE. V shed 2 bases and J 0 bases; nucleotides not matched to a gene: 4. The CDR3 DNA reads TGTGCCAGCAGCTTCAGGACTAGCGGGAGGTTCTCCTACAATGAGCAGTTCTTC. Protein: CASSFRTSGRFSYNEQFF.

This chain joins TRBV21-1 and TRBJ2-5; the D call of TRBD1 is as the table states it, not checked on the DNA. TRBV21-1 represents a pseudogene. The CDR3 runs 16 residues. Written as DNA, the CDR3 is TGTGCCAGCAGCAAAGTAGACAGGGTGGGTCGAGAGACCCAGTACTTC. Translation: CASSKVDRVGRETQYF.

The DNA of the CDR3 is TGTGCCAGCTCACCGAGATTGCCCTACGAGCAGTACTTC. Protein sequence: CASSPRLPYEQYF. The chain combines TRBV18 with TRBJ2-7; D call uncertain. Germline CDR1 is KGHSH and CDR2 is LQKENI. The CDR3 has 13 residues. Trimming took 3 bases from V and 2 from J, leaving 8 bases between them.

J is TRBJ2-4 and V is TRBV7-4, with 7 bases matching TRBD1. Germline lookup yields CDR1 SGHVT and CDR2 SQSDAQ. This CDR3 is built from 16 residues. The junction had 7 bases not matched to a gene; V was cut back by 5 bases and J by 0 bases. The CDR3 bases are TGTGCCAGCAGCCCGCCGGGACAGCTAGCCAAAAACATTCAGTACTTC. Translation gives CASSPPGQLAKNIQYF.

This chain connects TRBV10-3 to TRBJ1-1; TRBD1 matches at 9 bases. V trimming: 6 bases; J trimming: 7 bases; junction bases outside the gene matches: 12. The germline gives CDR1 ENHRY, CDR2 SYGVKD. CDR3 length: 15 residues. The chain's CDR3 is CAISLGQGRVGEAFF. The CDR3 coding sequence is TGTGCCATCAGCCTGGGACAGGGAAGAGTCGGTGAAGCTTTCTTT.

The rearrangement links TRBV5-1 to TRBJ1-5; D might be TRBD1 (5 bases). The CDR3 covers 14 residues. Germline V gene data show CDR1 as SGHRS and CDR2 as YFSETQ. V was pared by 0 bases and J by 7 bases, with 11 bases between. The CDR3, as DNA: TGCGCCAGCAGCTTGGGAGGGGTGGGGCAGCCCCAGCATTTT. Its protein is CASSLGGVGQPQHF.

The genes are TRBV2 and TRBJ1-6; 7 bases align to TRBD1. The CDR3 covers 16 residues. Trimming removed 6 bases from V and 5 bases from J; junction bases left unmatched: 10. Germline V gene sequence: CDR1 SNHLY, CDR2 FYNNEI. The CDR3 spells CASRRQGIRDNSPLHF. CDR3 in DNA: TGTGCCAGCAGGAGACAGGGTATTAGGGATAATTCACCCCTCCACTTT.

The chain joins TRBV7-8 to TRBJ2-7; D is perhaps TRBD2 (6 bases). The germline V gene has CDR1 SGHVS and CDR2 FQNEAQ. Trimming removed 0 bases from V and 5 bases from J, with 14 bases in between. The CDR3 is 15 residues long. CDR3 nucleotide sequence: TGTGCCAGCAGCTTAGCGGGAGGTCTTATTGACGAGCAGTACTTC. This codes for CASSLAGGLIDEQYF.

The chain employs TRBV5-1 and TRBJ2-2; unclear D gene. The germline V gene encodes CDR1 SGHRS and CDR2 YFSETQ. The CDR3 is 16 residues long. V lost 3 bases and J lost 2, with 14 bases in between. Here the CDR3 DNA reads TGCGCCAGCAGCTACTACCGGGCGACTAACACCGGGGAGCTGTTTTTT. Protein: CASSYYRATNTGELFF.

The chain combines TRBV2 with TRBJ1-6, with a weak D call TRBD1 (6 bases). V was clipped by 2 bases and J by 7 bases, with 12 bases between them. CDR3 length: 15 amino acids. CDR1 and CDR2 from the germline V gene are SNHLY and FYNNEI. Here the CDR3 DNA reads TGTGCCAGCAGTGAAACACAGGGACGAAATTCACCCCTCCACTTT. Translation: CASSETQGRNSPLHF.

The chain joins TRBV11-2 to TRBJ2-7, with a tentative D call TRBD1 (5 bases). Germline assignment: CDR1 SGHAT and CDR2 FQNNGV. The CDR3 runs to 16 residues. Trimming took 0 bases from V and 10 from J, leaving 22 bases between them. This CDR3 is CASSLDLAGKPYGQYF. The CDR3 DNA reads as TGTGCCAGCAGCTTAGATCTGGCAGGGAAACCCTACGGCCAGTACTTC. The variable domain in full, with the rest retrieved from reference TRBV11-2 and TRBJ2-7, is EAGVAQSPRYKIIEKRQSVAFWCNPISGHATLYWYQQILGQGPKLLIQFQNNGVVDDSQLPKDRFSAERLKGVDSTLKIQPAKLEDSAVYLCASSLDLAGKPYGQYFGPGTRLTVT.

This sequence joins TRBV23-1 and TRBJ2-2, with unresolved D. TRBV23-1 is an open reading frame, and its role is uncertain. The V end was cut by 3 bases, the J end by 0 bases, with 14 bases between. The CDR3 is 17 amino acids. The DNA for the CDR3 is TGCGCCAGCAGTCATTCGGTCCTTCGGGCGAACACCGGGGAGCTGTTTTTT. Translation: CASSHSVLRANTGELFF.

This chain joins TRBV6-5 and TRBJ1-5; the D gene is possibly TRBD1 (5 bases). The CDR3 runs to 14 residues. CDR1 is MNHEY and CDR2 is SVGAGI in the germline V gene. The ends were cut back, 2 bases at V and 7 bases at J, with 12 bases in the middle. This CDR3 reads CASSYDGARQPQHF. DNA for the CDR3: TGTGCCAGCAGTTACGATGGGGCGAGGCAGCCCCAGCATTTT.

A few counts support this clone. The rearrangement links TRBV4-1 to TRBJ1-5; D remains unclear. Germline V lookup: CDR1 MGHRA, CDR2 YSYEKL. V lost 1 base and J lost 1, with 11 bases in between. CDR3 size: 16 residues. CDR3 coding DNA: TGCGCCAGCAGCCAAGGGGCGGGTACGAGCAATCAGCCCCAGCATTTT. It yields the protein CASSQGAGTSNQPQHF.

The chain combines TRBV7-9 with TRBJ1-1; D gene uncertain. Trimming left V 1 base short and J 1 base short, with 7 bases between. Germline CDR1 is SEHNR and CDR2 is FQNEAQ (reference sequence). The CDR3 runs 14 residues. The DNA of the CDR3 is TGTGCCAGCAGCTTAGTCCCGCAGAACACTGAAGCTTTCTTT. This codes for CASSLVPQNTEAFF.

The chain is built from TRBV7-3 and TRBJ2-1, with TRBD2 matching 14 bases. The CDR3 extends over 17 amino acids. Germline V gene data show CDR1 as SGHTA and CDR2 as FQGTGA. V dropped 5 bases and J dropped 0; count of bases not matched to a gene: 3. The CDR3 DNA reads as TGTGCCAGCAGCCCGACTAGCGGGAGGGCCTCCTACAATGAGCAGTTCTTC. This sequence encodes CASSPTSGRASYNEQFF. The full variable domain, with the rest looked up from reference TRBV7-3 and TRBJ2-1, is GAGVSQTPSNKVTEKGKYVELRCDPISGHTALYWYRQSLGQGPEFLIYFQGTGAADDSGLPNDRFFAVRPEGSVSTLKIQRTERGDSAVYLCASSPTSGRASYNEQFFGPGTRLTVL.

This chain uses TRBV10-2 with TRBJ2-3; D remains unclear. The CDR3 totals 10 residues. V was pared by 5 bases and J by 6 bases, with 3 bases between. Germline V gives CDR1 WSHSY, CDR2 SAAADI. The CDR3 region is CASSYDTQYF. DNA of the CDR3: TGCGCCAGCAGTTACGATACGCAGTATTTT.

The chain uses TRBV6-6 and TRBJ1-1; D is undetermined. This CDR3 has 11 residues. CDR1 MNHNY and CDR2 SVGAGI come from the germline V gene (reference sequence). V gave up 5 bases and J gave up 3 bases, with 4 bases separating them. CDR3 nucleotides: TGTGCCAGCAGTCGGGACACTGAAGCTTTCTTT. This codes for CASSRDTEAFF.